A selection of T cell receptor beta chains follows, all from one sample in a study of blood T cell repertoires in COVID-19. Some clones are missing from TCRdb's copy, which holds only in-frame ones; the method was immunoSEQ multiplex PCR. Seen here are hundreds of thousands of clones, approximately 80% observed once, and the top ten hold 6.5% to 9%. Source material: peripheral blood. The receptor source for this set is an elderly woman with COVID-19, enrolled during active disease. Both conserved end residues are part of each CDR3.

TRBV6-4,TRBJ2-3,CASSTRDRATDTQYF
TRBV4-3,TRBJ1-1,CASSQAARGRGDTEAFF
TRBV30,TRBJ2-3,CARTAGGSTDTQYF
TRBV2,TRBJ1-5,CASSPRTGNNQPQHF
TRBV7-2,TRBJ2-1,CASMLEALSRQFF
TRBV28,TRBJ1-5,CASRRSGGQPQHF
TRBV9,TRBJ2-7,CASSGDPLPSEQYF
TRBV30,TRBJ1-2,CAWSVGAGLGYTF
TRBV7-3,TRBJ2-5,CASSPSLREETQYF
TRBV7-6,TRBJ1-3,CASSFSVDSGNTIYF
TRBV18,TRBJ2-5,CASSPLVSGGAAETQYF
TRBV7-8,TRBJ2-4,CASSFYVAGGGRNIQYF
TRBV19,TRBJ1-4,CASSIGTQTILFF
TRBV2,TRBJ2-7,CASFLLAGGTMGEQYF
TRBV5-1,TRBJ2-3,CASSLTSGREDTQYF
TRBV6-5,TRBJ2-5,CASRPIAAETQYF
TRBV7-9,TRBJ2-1,CASSLVLAGEQFF
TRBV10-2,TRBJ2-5,CASSEQREGFEETQYF
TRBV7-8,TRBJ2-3,CASSPRSRGDTQYF
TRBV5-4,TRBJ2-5,CASRTGTEETQYF
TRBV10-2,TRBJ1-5,CASRGQRINQPQHF
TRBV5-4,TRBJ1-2,CASSLDRDYGYTF
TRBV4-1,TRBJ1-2,CASSLTDRGYNYGYTF
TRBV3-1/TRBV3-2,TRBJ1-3,CATRAPGNTIYF
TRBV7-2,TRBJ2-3,CASQPRSGRMADTQYF
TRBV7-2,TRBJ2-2,CASRTSRGTGELFF
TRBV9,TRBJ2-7,CASSVDGGQKEQYF
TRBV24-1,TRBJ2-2,CATSDSRQGASGELFF
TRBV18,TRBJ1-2,CASSPKAGPGYTF
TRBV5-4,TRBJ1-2,CASSQLSQGGYGYTF
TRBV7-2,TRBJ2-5,CASSIQETQYF
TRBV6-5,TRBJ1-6,CATATGAYNSPLHF
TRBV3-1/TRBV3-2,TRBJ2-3,CASSTSGGAQDTQYF
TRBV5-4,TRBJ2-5,CASRTSGKGGGETQYF
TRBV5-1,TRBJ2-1,CASSPSLAVYNEQFF
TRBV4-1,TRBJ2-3,CASSQEEALRGTDTQYF
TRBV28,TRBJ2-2,CASNPPIGELFF
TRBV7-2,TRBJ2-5,CASSLTSLETQYF
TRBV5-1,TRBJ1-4,CASSLAPQGTNEKLFF
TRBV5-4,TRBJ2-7,CASSLEDRGSYEQYF
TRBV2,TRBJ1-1,CASTYIRMNTEAFF
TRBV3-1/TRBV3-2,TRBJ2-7,CASSQGNSGGYEQYF
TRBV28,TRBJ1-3,CASSLRRAGGLSFSGNTIYF
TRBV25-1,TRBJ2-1,CASSEWTGQGNEQFF
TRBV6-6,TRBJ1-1,CASSHRGEGTEAFF
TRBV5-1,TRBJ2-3,CASSLEGGAGDTQYF
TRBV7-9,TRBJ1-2,CASSRDTSNYGYTF
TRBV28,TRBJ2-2,CASSGPLGVGELFF
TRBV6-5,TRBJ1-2,CASSQGGGGYTF
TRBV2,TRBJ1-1,CASRGQMNTEAFF
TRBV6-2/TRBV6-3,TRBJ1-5,CASSYSSWTGGIVGNQPQHF
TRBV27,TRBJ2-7,CASSNPTGGTKRKYF
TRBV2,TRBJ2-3,CASRAQGAVRDTQYF
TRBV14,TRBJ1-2,CASSQGVRQDGYTF
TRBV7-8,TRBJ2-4,CASSQNDRGLAKNIQYF
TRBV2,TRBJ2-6,CASREQGSRANVLTF
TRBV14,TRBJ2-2,CASSQRKGRDVSGELFF